These 18 T cell receptor beta chains were all obtained from the same sample, sequenced in a study of identical twins. TCRdb ran MiXCR on the 5' RACE reads and lists one entry per CDR3 protein. This sample has hundreds of thousands of distinct CDR3 sequences, with more than 20% found just once. These data also featured in a second study, about T cells expressing NK-cell markers.

The sequenced sample consisted of CD4+ T cells sorted from blood. These receptors were collected from a woman in her late teens or twenties in good health.

The chain uses TRBV6-5 and TRBJ2-1; D is undetermined. V lost 2 bases to trimming and J lost 8 bases, with 10 bases between them. Germline V gene lookup returns CDR1 MNHEY and CDR2 SVGAGI. The CDR3 spans 13 residues. CDR3 region: CASSYSSRHEQFF. DNA for the CDR3: TGTGCCAGCAGTTACAGTAGCCGTCATGAGCAGTTCTTC.

This chain uses TRBV10-3 with TRBJ2-6; weak D call: TRBD2 (6 bases). This CDR3 has 18 amino acids. CDR1 ENHRY and CDR2 SYGVKD come from the germline V gene. Trimming took 0 bases from V and 0 from J, leaving 12 bases between them. The CDR3 nucleotides are TGTGCCATCAGTGAGTCGCGCGGAGGGCACTCTGGGGCCAACGTCCTGACTTTC. Translated: CAISESRGGHSGANVLTF.

In the case of this clonotype: Mismatch with germline at one junction end may stem from a read error. J is TRBJ2-7 and V is TRBV5-6, with D possibly being TRBD1 or TRBD2 (6 bases each). The V gene's germline CDR1 is SGHDT and CDR2 YYEEEE. The CDR3 sequence is 15 residues long. DNA of the CDR3: TGTGCCAGCAGCCCTCCGGGACAATCTTGGACTAAGGCCTGCTTC. Its protein product is CASSPPGQSWTKACF.

V and J are TRBV11-3 and TRBJ2-1, with a possible D match to TRBD2 (6 bases). Germline values: CDR1 SGHNT, CDR2 YENEEA. The V end was cut by 0 bases, the J end by 4 bases, with 13 bases between. The CDR3 is 16 amino acids. The CDR3 DNA reads TGTGCCAGCAGCTTAGAGGGGGGTCCGGGTTACAATGAGCAGTTCTTC. Its protein product is CASSLEGGPGYNEQFF.

The chain is built from TRBV3-1 and TRBJ2-3; D is unclear. Per germline, CDR1 LGHDT and CDR2 YNNKEL (reference sequence). This CDR3 region has 12 residues. V dropped 6 bases and J dropped 0 bases, with 4 bases sitting between them. In DNA form, the CDR3 reads TGTGCCAGCAGGCACAGCACAGATACGCAGTATTTT. Protein sequence: CASRHSTDTQYF.

J is TRBJ2-7 and V is TRBV10-2; no definite D call. Trimming pared 0 bases from V and 11 bases from J, leaving 17 bases between. The CDR3 extends over 14 amino acids. CDR1 is WSHSY and CDR2 is SAAADI in the germline V gene. CDR3 in amino acids: CASSESRTGSDKYF. CDR3 DNA sequence: TGCGCCAGCAGTGAGTCAAGGACCGGGTCCGACAAGTACTTC.

The chain combines TRBV7-9 with TRBJ1-3; D ambiguous. The V gene lost 1 base and the J gene lost 1 base, with 8 bases spanning the gap. The germline gives CDR1 SEHNR, CDR2 FQNEAQ (reference sequence). This CDR3 spans 15 amino acids. CDR3 in amino acids: CASSLGSGSGNTIYF. The DNA of the CDR3 is TGTGCCAGCAGCTTAGGGTCCGGGTCTGGAAACACCATATATTTT.

This clonotype was seen only a few times. This rearrangement joins TRBV6-1 to TRBJ2-2, with TRBD2 matching over 7 bases. J gave up 2 bases and V 6 bases, and 12 bases lay outside the gene matches. The germline CDR1 and CDR2 sequences are MNHNS and SASEGT. The CDR3 contains 17 residues. The DNA of the CDR3 is TGTGCCAGCAGGGATTCTAGCGGCGATAAAAACACCGGGGAGCTGTTTTTT. As protein: CASRDSSGDKNTGELFF.

For the CDR3, the DNA is TGCGCCAGCAGCTCAAGCGGGGGGCTCAGGGATACGCAGTATTTT. Translating gives CASSSSGGLRDTQYF. The rearrangement links TRBV5-1 to TRBJ2-3; 9 bases fit TRBD2. This CDR3 spans 15 amino acids. From germline, CDR1 is SGHRS and CDR2 YFSETQ. The ends lost 3 bases at V and 6 bases at J; junction bases unmatched: 8.

This clonotype counts as medium-sized (0.01 to 0.1%). The chain recombines TRBV5-1 with TRBJ2-3, with unresolved D. Trimming pared 2 bases from V and 5 bases from J, leaving 9 bases between. Germline CDR1 reads SGHRS; CDR2 reads YFSETQ. The CDR3 is 13 residues long. The DNA for the CDR3 is TGCGCCAGCAGCTTCCAAAATGAAGATACGCAGTATTTT. It encodes CASSFQNEDTQYF.

The CDR3 protein is CASRQNQGLAETQYF. The CDR3 region has the DNA TGTGCCAGCAGGCAGAACCAGGGACTAGCGGAGACCCAGTACTTC. This chain joins TRBV4-2 and TRBJ2-5, with TRBD2 matching over 10 bases. Germline values: CDR1 LGHNA, CDR2 YNFKEQ. Trimming cost V 6 bases and J 5 bases; bases outside gene matches: 9. The length of the CDR3 is 15 residues.

The chain combines TRBV14 with TRBJ2-4, with 9 bases matching TRBD2. Germline CDR1 is SGHDN and CDR2 is FVKESK. The CDR3 loop spans 14 amino acids. With V trimmed by 4 bases and J by 10 bases, 8 bases remained unmatched. The CDR3: CASSPSSGAEIQYF. In DNA form, the CDR3 reads TGTGCCAGCAGCCCATCTAGCGGGGCGGAAATTCAGTACTTC.

V gene TRBV20-1 combines with J gene TRBJ2-1; no clear D gene. Germline V lookup: CDR1 DFQATT, CDR2 SNEGSKA (reference sequence). The ends were cut back, 7 bases at V and 3 bases at J, with 13 bases in the middle. This CDR3 has 13 residues. This chain's CDR3 is CSVSEEVYNEQFF. In nucleotides, the CDR3 is TGCAGTGTAAGCGAAGAAGTCTACAATGAGCAGTTCTTC.

The gene calls are TRBV6-2 or TRBV6-3 and TRBJ2-1; 9 nucleotides align to TRBD2. The CDR3 has 17 amino acids. Germline V gives CDR1 MNHEY, CDR2 SVGEGT. V lost 8 bases to trimming and J lost 7 bases; unmatched junction nucleotides: 18. The CDR3 reads CASAELRVAGAVNEQFF. CDR3 in DNA: TGTGCCAGCGCGGAACTTAGGGTAGCGGGGGCTGTGAATGAGCAGTTCTTC.

This clonotype was counted between two and nine times. This chain links TRBV12-3 or TRBV12-4 with TRBJ1-5, with D possibly being TRBD1 (5 bases). V dropped 1 base and J dropped 7 bases, with 11 bases sitting between them. The CDR3 is 14 amino acids. CDR3 sequence: CASSLVQGGQPQHF. DNA for the CDR3: TGTGCCAGCAGTTTAGTCCAGGGAGGACAGCCCCAGCATTTT.

The V and J genes are TRBV20-1 and TRBJ2-7, with 12 bases matching TRBD2. This CDR3 is 16 amino acids long. From germline, CDR1 is DFQATT and CDR2 SNEGSKA (reference sequence). V shed 6 bases and J 1 base; nucleotides not matched to a gene: 10. The CDR3 sequence is CSAILAGGSWSYEQYF. CDR3 sequence (DNA): TGCAGTGCCATACTAGCGGGAGGTTCATGGTCCTACGAGCAGTACTTC.

This clonotype showed up many times. The chain carries TRBV12-3 or TRBV12-4 and TRBJ1-1; 9 bases agree with TRBD1. V was clipped by 7 bases and J by 5 bases; unmatched bases: 5. The CDR3 has 13 residues. DNA of the CDR3: TGTGCCAGCACCCTCGACAGGGGGACTGAAGCTTTCTTT. Translation: CASTLDRGTEAFF.

Only a few counts were recorded for this clonotype. The chain joins TRBV2 to TRBJ1-5; D not certain. The CDR3 spans 12 residues. Trimming took off 5 bases at V and 7 bases at J, with 9 bases between the two ends. Germline loops: CDR1 SNHLY, CDR2 FYNNEI. This CDR3 reads CASSPLLQPQHF. CDR3 nucleotide sequence: TGTGCCAGCAGTCCTTTATTGCAGCCCCAGCATTTT. Together with reference TRBV2 and TRBJ1-5, the CDR3 gives the full variable domain: EPEVTQTPSHQVTQMGQEVILRCVPISNHLYFYWYRQILGQKVEFLVSFYNNEISEKSEIFDDQFSVERPDGSNFTLKIRSTKLEDSAMYFCASSPLLQPQHFGDGTRLSIL.